The subject of this entry is one T cell receptor (beta chain). V was clipped by 2 bases and J by 4 bases, with 9 bases between them. The CDR3 has 13 amino acids. CDR1 is MNHEY and CDR2 is SVGAGI in the germline V gene. Authors' analysis steps: Amplification of reference gene primers provided the estimated nucleated cell counts. Profiling relied on immunoSEQ multiplex PCR, and the TCRdb table lists in-frame clones only, not all of them. V and J calls plus clone size are reproduced from that table; the DNA served to infer D and trimming. The data hold around 400,000 clones, with roughly 86% observed a single time. This sample was included in a study of blood T cell repertoires in COVID-19. Study-wide context: There were acute and convalescent COVID-19 samples, and they came from the United States, Italy and Spain.

This TCR was recovered from a woman aged 55-69 years with COVID-19, enrolled during active disease. J is TRBJ2-7 and V is TRBV6-5, with a weak D call TRBD2 (5 bases). The sample comprised peripheral blood. The CDR3 coding sequence is TGTGCCAGCAGTTACGGGCAGCGGTACGAGCAGTACTTC. Its translation is CASSYGQRYEQYF.